Presented here are 30 T cell receptor beta chains from one specimen sequenced in a study of T-cell reconstitution after alpha-beta-depleted transplantation in children. TCRbeta library preparation incorporated unique molecular identifiers. TCRdb reprocessed the PCR reads with MiXCR, giving one entry per CDR3 protein. Counted here are about 27,000 distinct CDR3 sequences, 18% occurring once; the ten biggest clones make up around 35%. The source material was PBMCs, mostly from graft donor cells, sampled 60 days after TCRalphabeta/CD19-depleted stem cell transplant. All receptors come from a male patient under 10 years old who had a stem cell transplant for acute lymphoblastic leukemia, so the T cells may come from the graft donor.

The chain is built from TRBV7-2 and TRBJ2-1, with TRBD2 matching 16 bases. Germline assignment: CDR1 SGHTA and CDR2 FQGNSA. Unmatched junction bases numbered 5, after V lost 3 bases and J lost 0 bases. The CDR3 covers 19 residues. CDR3 DNA: TGTGCCAGCAGCTTTCCGGGACTAGCGGGGGGGGACTCCTACAATGAGCAGTTCTTC. Translated, it gives CASSFPGLAGGDSYNEQFF. The variable domain in full, completed from reference TRBV7-2 and TRBJ2-1, reads GAGVSQSPSNKVTEKGKDVELRCDPISGHTALYWYRQSLGQGLEFLIYFQGNSAPDKSGLPSDRFSAERTGGSVSTLTIQRTQQEDSAVYLCASSFPGLAGGDSYNEQFFGPGTRLTVL.

The J gene is TRBJ1-5, the V gene TRBV20-1; D not certain. The CDR3 loop spans 14 amino acids. Germline V gene lookup returns CDR1 DFQATT and CDR2 SNEGSKA (reference sequence). Trimming shortened V by 6 bases and J by 2 bases, and 14 bases separated the two germline ends. The CDR3 loop reads CSASPARGNQPQHF. DNA of the CDR3: TGCAGTGCCAGCCCGGCGCGGGGCAATCAGCCCCAGCATTTT.

This clonotype has only a few counts. The chain recombines TRBV20-1 with TRBJ1-6; unclear D gene. The CDR3 length is 14 residues. Germline CDR1 DFQATT, CDR2 SNEGSKA (reference sequence). V dropped 6 bases and J dropped 8 bases, with 17 bases sitting between them. CDR3 loop: CSAPFQALDSPLHF. In nucleotides, the CDR3 is TGCAGTGCCCCCTTTCAGGCGTTAGATTCACCCCTCCACTTT.

This clonotype was counted ten times or more. This rearrangement joins TRBV25-1 to TRBJ2-5, with a tentative D call TRBD1 (7 bases). Trimming stripped 3 bases from V and 5 bases from J, with 13 bases between. Germline V gene data show CDR1 as MGHDK and CDR2 as SYGVNS. CDR3 length: 14 amino acids. The CDR3: CASSELQGRETQYF. CDR3 DNA: TGTGCCAGCAGTGAGTTACAGGGGAGGGAGACCCAGTACTTC.

The chain joins TRBV15 to TRBJ2-1; 10 bases fit TRBD2. This CDR3 contains 18 residues. Germline assignment: CDR1 LNHNV and CDR2 YYDKDF (reference sequence). The V segment lost 1 base and the J segment 0 bases; nucleotides outside the gene matches: 6. CDR3 nucleotide sequence: TGTGCCACCAGCAGAGTAACTAGCGGGATAGTCTCCTACAATGAGCAGTTCTTC. This gives the protein CATSRVTSGIVSYNEQFF.

This sequence joins TRBV5-1 and TRBJ2-7, with D unclear. This CDR3 contains 14 residues. Germline-derived CDR1 and CDR2 are SGHRS and YFSETQ. Trimming left V 1 base short and J 0 bases short, with 8 bases between. CDR3 sequence (DNA): TGCGCCAGCAGCTTGTTAGGGCACTCCTACGAGCAGTACTTC. Its translation is CASSLLGHSYEQYF. The complete variable domain, with remaining parts taken from reference TRBV5-1 and TRBJ2-7, reads KAGVTQTPRYLIKTRGQQVTLSCSPISGHRSVSWYQQTPGQGLQFLFEYFSETQRNKGNFPGRFSGRQFSNSRSEMNVSTLELGDSALYLCASSLLGHSYEQYFGPGTRLTVT.

This clonotype was recorded many times. The genes are TRBV6-1 and TRBJ2-3; tentatively, D is TRBD1 (6 bases). Germline V gene sequence: CDR1 MNHNS, CDR2 SASEGT. The V gene lost 4 bases and the J gene lost 1 base, with 9 bases spanning the gap. This CDR3 spans 14 amino acids. The CDR3 sequence is CASSGQVGTDTQYF. The CDR3 region has the DNA TGTGCCAGCAGTGGACAGGTGGGCACAGATACGCAGTATTTT.

This clonotype has only a few counts. The chain recombines TRBV5-1 with TRBJ2-7; 9 bases are shared with TRBD2. The CDR3 sequence is 17 residues long. Germline V gene sequence: CDR1 SGHRS, CDR2 YFSETQ. V shed 1 base, J shed 5 bases, and the junction held 13 bases outside the gene matches. The CDR3 nucleotides read TGCGCCAGCAGCTTGTCAGTGACTAGCGGCCTGTTCAACGAGCAGTACTTC. Translation: CASSLSVTSGLFNEQYF.

There are a few counts of this clonotype. The chain recombines TRBV12-3 or TRBV12-4 with TRBJ2-7, with TRBD1 matching 11 bases. J was trimmed by 9 bases and V by 4 bases; bases with no gene match: 8. This CDR3 contains 14 residues. In DNA, the CDR3 is TGTGCCAGCAGTTGGGGACAGGGGGAGAACAGGCAGTACTTC. Translated: CASSWGQGENRQYF.

CDR3 sequence reads: CASSPYRVNTQYF. In nucleotides, the CDR3 is TGTGCCAGCAGCCCCTACAGGGTGAATACGCAGTATTTT. The chain carries TRBV27 and TRBJ2-3, with D maybe TRBD1 (6 bases). Germline values: CDR1 MNHEY, CDR2 SMNVEV (reference sequence). Trimming took 6 bases from V and 7 from J, leaving 14 bases between them. This CDR3 has 13 amino acids.

A few counts support this clonotype. This chain uses TRBV9 with TRBJ2-1, with D perhaps given as TRBD1 or TRBD2 (7 bases each). Trimming left V 3 bases short and J 4 bases short, with 14 bases between. CDR1 SGDLS and CDR2 YYNGEE come from the germline V gene. This CDR3 has 15 residues. The CDR3 loop is CASSAGGGIYNEQFF. In DNA form, the CDR3 reads TGTGCCAGCAGCGCAGGGGGAGGGATATACAATGAGCAGTTCTTC.

The table lists this clonotype with a few counts. The V and J genes are TRBV10-2 and TRBJ2-2, with 12 bases fitting TRBD1. V lost 6 bases and J lost 7; bases outside the gene matches: 6. This CDR3 region has 15 residues. Germline V gene sequence: CDR1 WSHSY, CDR2 SAAADI. The CDR3 region is CASSPGQGAGGELFF. CDR3 in DNA: TGCGCCAGCAGCCCGGGACAGGGGGCCGGCGGGGAGCTGTTTTTT.

The J gene is TRBJ2-1, the V gene TRBV20-1; no clear D gene. Germline V CDR1 and CDR2: DFQATT, SNEGSKA (reference sequence). The CDR3 is made up of 13 amino acids. Between the trimmed V and J ends, which lost 0 bases and 8 bases, there was a span of 11 bases. CDR3 sequence: CSARDLTFDEQFF. CDR3 nucleotides: TGCAGTGCTAGAGATCTTACCTTTGATGAGCAGTTCTTC.

The chain combines TRBV20-1 with TRBJ1-2, with D perhaps matching TRBD1 (6 bases). Germline V gives CDR1 DFQATT, CDR2 SNEGSKA (reference sequence). This CDR3 comprises 15 residues. V was clipped by 3 bases and J by 1 base, with 15 bases between them. CDR3 nucleotide sequence: TGCAGTGCTAGCTCACAGGGTTGGGTTAACTATGGCTACACCTTC. This codes for CSASSQGWVNYGYTF.

The V and J genes are TRBV20-1 and TRBJ1-5; D call uncertain. CDR3 size: 14 residues. Between the trimmed V and J ends, which lost 6 bases and 4 bases, there was a span of 16 bases. Germline V CDR1 and CDR2: DFQATT, SNEGSKA (reference sequence). The CDR3 loop reads CSASRQVGNQPQHF. In DNA form, the CDR3 reads TGCAGTGCCAGCCGGCAGGTGGGGAATCAGCCCCAGCATTTT.

The J gene is TRBJ2-3, the V gene TRBV29-1, with D unclear. Germline V gives CDR1 SQVTM, CDR2 ANQGSEA. The V and J ends lost 3 bases and 2 bases respectively, with 3 bases between them. The CDR3 runs 11 residues. The CDR3 is CSVDLTDTQYF. The CDR3 region has the DNA TGCAGCGTTGATCTCACAGATACGCAGTATTTT.

This clonotype has a handful of counts. The rearrangement links TRBV7-2 to TRBJ2-2; 7 nucleotides align to TRBD1. Trimming at V came to 1 base and at J to 4 bases, leaving 6 bases not matched to a gene. Germline lookup yields CDR1 SGHTA and CDR2 FQGNSA. The CDR3 extends over 16 amino acids. Here the CDR3 DNA reads TGTGCCAGCAGCTTAGTGACAGGGTTTTTCACCGGGGAGCTGTTTTTT. Residues: CASSLVTGFFTGELFF.

This clonotype was recorded many times. This chain links TRBV20-1 with TRBJ2-5; TRBD2 is a possible D gene (6 bases). V was pared by 5 bases and J by 1 base, with 8 bases between. The length of the CDR3 is 12 residues. Germline V CDR1 and CDR2: DFQATT, SNEGSKA (reference sequence). The chain's CDR3 is CSAGDFQETQYF. The CDR3 DNA follows: TGCAGTGCTGGGGACTTCCAAGAGACCCAGTACTTC.

The chain combines TRBV28 with TRBJ2-6; D gene ambiguous. Trimming took off 3 bases at V and 0 bases at J, with 9 bases between the two ends. The CDR3 runs 16 residues. Looked up from germline, CDR1 is MDHEN and CDR2 is SYDVKM. CDR3 DNA sequence: TGTGCCAGCAGTTTTCGCCGCAACTCTGGGGCCAACGTCCTGACTTTC. Translating it yields CASSFRRNSGANVLTF.

The table lists this clonotype with many counts. The rearrangement joins TRBV25-1 to TRBJ1-6; D ambiguous. V shed 4 bases and J shed 9 bases, with 13 bases lying between them. The germline CDR1 and CDR2 sequences are MGHDK and SYGVNS. The CDR3 has 14 residues. The CDR3 nucleotides read TGTGCCAGCAGTGTGGATTACGTTGGTTCACCCCTCCACTTT. Amino acids: CASSVDYVGSPLHF.

This clonotype was observed at least ten times. This sequence joins TRBV18 and TRBJ1-5; the D is unclear. The V end was cut by 0 bases, the J end by 4 bases, with 7 bases between. The CDR3 has 14 residues. Germline loops: CDR1 KGHSH, CDR2 LQKENI. CDR3 coding DNA: TGTGCCAGCTCACCACCTATAACGAATCAGCCCCAGCATTTT. It specifies CASSPPITNQPQHF.

The chain links TRBV6-1 to TRBJ1-2; 11 bases fit TRBD1. Germline V CDR1 and CDR2: MNHNS, SASEGT. Trimming at V came to 3 bases and at J to 4 bases, leaving 7 bases not matched to a gene. The CDR3 runs 16 residues. Here the CDR3 reads CASSDQRTGGSYGYTF. The CDR3 DNA follows: TGTGCCAGCAGTGACCAGCGGACAGGGGGCAGCTATGGCTACACCTTC.

The chain recombines TRBV5-6 with TRBJ2-7; D is undetermined. CDR1 and CDR2 from the germline V gene are SGHDT and YYEEEE. This CDR3 contains 11 residues. Trimming pared 4 bases from V and 3 bases from J, leaving 5 bases between. As DNA, the CDR3 is TGTGCCAGCAGCAAGAACTACGAGCAGTACTTC. The encoded protein is CASSKNYEQYF.

This clonotype was seen ten or more times. This sequence joins TRBV7-8 and TRBJ2-1; D is uncertain. The V and J ends lost 4 bases and 9 bases respectively, with 19 bases between them. The CDR3 has 15 residues. From germline, CDR1 is SGHVS and CDR2 FQNEAQ. CDR3 residues: CASSSHPSEAGEQFF. In DNA form, the CDR3 reads TGTGCCAGCAGCTCACATCCTTCGGAAGCAGGTGAGCAGTTCTTC. Filled out from reference TRBV7-8 and TRBJ2-1, the complete variable domain reads GAGVSQSPRYKVAKRGQDVALRCDPISGHVSLFWYQQALGQGPEFLTYFQNEAQLDKSGLPSDRFFAERPEGSVSTLKIQRTQQEDSAVYLCASSSHPSEAGEQFFGPGTRLTVL.

In this sample, this clonotype turned up many times. V usage is TRBV20-1 and J usage is TRBJ2-1; 10 bases are shared with TRBD1. Germline CDR1 and CDR2: DFQATT and SNEGSKA (reference sequence). This CDR3 is 13 amino acids long. J was trimmed by 8 bases and V by 5 bases; bases with no gene match: 6. The CDR3 bases are TGCAGTGCTTGGACAGGGGGTCGAGATGAGCAGTTCTTC. Residues: CSAWTGGRDEQFF.

This clonotype was seen ten or more times. The rearrangement uses TRBV19 and TRBJ2-7, with D tentatively TRBD2 (7 bases). The CDR3 is made up of 15 amino acids. Trimming stripped 3 bases from V and 2 bases from J, with 14 bases between. In germline, CDR1 is LNHDA, CDR2 SQIVND (reference sequence). CDR3: CASSIGGAYPYEQYF. DNA for the CDR3: TGTGCCAGTAGTATTGGGGGGGCGTACCCCTACGAGCAGTACTTC. The full variable domain, its missing parts supplied by reference TRBV19 and TRBJ2-7, is DGGITQSPKYLFRKEGQNVTLSCEQNLNHDAMYWYRQDPGQGLRLIYYSQIVNDFQKGDIAEGYSVSREKKESFPLTVTSAQKNPTAFYLCASSIGGAYPYEQYFGPGTRLTVT.

This clonotype was seen only a few times. The chain has TRBV13 and TRBJ2-1; 12 bases are shared with TRBD2. The V gene end was trimmed by 5 bases and the J gene end by 4 bases; junction bases not matched to a gene: 6. CDR1 is PRHDT and CDR2 is FYEKMQ in the germline V gene (reference sequence). The CDR3 is made up of 16 amino acids. The CDR3 nucleotides read TGTGCCAGCAGCCCGAGGACTAGCGGGAATTACAATGAGCAGTTCTTC. Translated, it gives CASSPRTSGNYNEQFF.

This clonotype was found many times. This chain joins TRBV25-1 and TRBJ2-3; either TRBD1 or TRBD2 may supply D (5 bases each). Germline CDR1 reads MGHDK; CDR2 reads SYGVNS. CDR3 size: 14 residues. Trimming cost V 2 bases and J 2 bases, with 8 bases left between them. The CDR3 spells CASSEVGTTDTQYF. For the CDR3, the DNA is TGTGCCAGCAGTGAAGTAGGGACCACAGATACGCAGTATTTT.

The chain recombines TRBV6-2 or TRBV6-3 with TRBJ2-2; weak D call: TRBD1 (6 bases). The V gene lost 2 bases and the J gene lost 6 bases, with 13 bases spanning the gap. This CDR3 spans 15 amino acids. Germline lookup yields CDR1 MNHEY and CDR2 SVGEGT. The CDR3 region is CASSYPTGRAGELFF. CDR3 DNA sequence: TGTGCCAGCAGTTACCCGACAGGAAGGGCCGGGGAGCTGTTTTTT.

The V call is TRBV15, the J call TRBJ1-2; D not certain. The CDR3 has 14 amino acids. Germline CDR1 and CDR2: LNHNV and YYDKDF (reference sequence). The ends were cut back, 0 bases at V and 6 bases at J, with 11 bases in the middle. The CDR3 reads CATSRDSVRDGYTF. In DNA form, the CDR3 reads TGTGCCACCAGCAGAGATAGCGTAAGGGATGGCTACACCTTC.